This T cell receptor (beta chain) was captured by sequencing in a study of spatial heterogeneity in lung cancer. Study-wide results and limits: Higher tumor mutation counts went along with higher counts of expanded intratumoral alpha and beta TCRs.

From the 5' RACE reads, TCRdb called clonotypes with MiXCR, one entry per CDR3 protein. The sample lists 3,400 or so distinct CDR3 sequences; under 15% were seen once. Remarks on this clonotype: Its matching antigen is unknown. Within a library made for alpha chains, this beta chain is off target, and its count is uninformative.

The CDR3 runs to 17 residues. The ends were cut back, 0 bases at V and 0 bases at J, with 15 bases in the middle. Germline CDR1 reads DFQATT; CDR2 reads SNEGSKA (reference sequence). The sample's time point: sample taken at primary tumor resection. Sequenced material: lung tumor tissue, taken at surgery. This clonotype originated in a female donor with early-stage non-small cell lung cancer. The chain joins TRBV20-1 to TRBJ1-3; tentative D call: TRBD1 (6 bases). CDR3 loop: CSARDLRTVNSGNTIYF. The CDR3, as DNA: TGCAGTGCTAGAGATCTAAGGACAGTGAACTCTGGAAACACCATATATTTT.